This T cell receptor (beta chain) was profiled in a study of blood T cells in healthy people across ages. Study-wide results and limits: Considered underestimates were the diversity estimates obtained from one million T cells. Roughly linearly, TCR beta diversity per million T cells fell as age increased.

Alongside a J-beta primer mix, a sample-barcoded 5' primer served in a second PCR lasting roughly 6 to 11 cycles. Each CDR3 protein gets one entry after TCRdb re-called the 5' RACE reads with MiXCR. The table includes some 760,000 distinct CDR3 sequences, approximately 25% detected once. Researchers isolated at least 7 million PBMCs per sample. Only a few counts were recorded for this clonotype. No antigen is known for it. This CDR3 contains 15 residues. V was shortened by 2 bases and J by 4 bases, with 14 bases between the two germline ends. The germline gives CDR1 MNHNY, CDR2 SVGAGI (reference sequence). These data also formed part of another study, on T cells of mothers and their children. That source reports: The study sampled a few healthy Caucasian mothers and their six children.

The sequence was obtained from a boy younger than 18 in good health. The V and J genes are TRBV6-6 and TRBJ1-2, with a weak D call TRBD1 (5 bases). The sample was blood. The CDR3 DNA follows: TGTGCCAGCAGTTACGTGGGGGATTTAGGCTATGGCTACACCTTC. It translates to CASSYVGDLGYGYTF.